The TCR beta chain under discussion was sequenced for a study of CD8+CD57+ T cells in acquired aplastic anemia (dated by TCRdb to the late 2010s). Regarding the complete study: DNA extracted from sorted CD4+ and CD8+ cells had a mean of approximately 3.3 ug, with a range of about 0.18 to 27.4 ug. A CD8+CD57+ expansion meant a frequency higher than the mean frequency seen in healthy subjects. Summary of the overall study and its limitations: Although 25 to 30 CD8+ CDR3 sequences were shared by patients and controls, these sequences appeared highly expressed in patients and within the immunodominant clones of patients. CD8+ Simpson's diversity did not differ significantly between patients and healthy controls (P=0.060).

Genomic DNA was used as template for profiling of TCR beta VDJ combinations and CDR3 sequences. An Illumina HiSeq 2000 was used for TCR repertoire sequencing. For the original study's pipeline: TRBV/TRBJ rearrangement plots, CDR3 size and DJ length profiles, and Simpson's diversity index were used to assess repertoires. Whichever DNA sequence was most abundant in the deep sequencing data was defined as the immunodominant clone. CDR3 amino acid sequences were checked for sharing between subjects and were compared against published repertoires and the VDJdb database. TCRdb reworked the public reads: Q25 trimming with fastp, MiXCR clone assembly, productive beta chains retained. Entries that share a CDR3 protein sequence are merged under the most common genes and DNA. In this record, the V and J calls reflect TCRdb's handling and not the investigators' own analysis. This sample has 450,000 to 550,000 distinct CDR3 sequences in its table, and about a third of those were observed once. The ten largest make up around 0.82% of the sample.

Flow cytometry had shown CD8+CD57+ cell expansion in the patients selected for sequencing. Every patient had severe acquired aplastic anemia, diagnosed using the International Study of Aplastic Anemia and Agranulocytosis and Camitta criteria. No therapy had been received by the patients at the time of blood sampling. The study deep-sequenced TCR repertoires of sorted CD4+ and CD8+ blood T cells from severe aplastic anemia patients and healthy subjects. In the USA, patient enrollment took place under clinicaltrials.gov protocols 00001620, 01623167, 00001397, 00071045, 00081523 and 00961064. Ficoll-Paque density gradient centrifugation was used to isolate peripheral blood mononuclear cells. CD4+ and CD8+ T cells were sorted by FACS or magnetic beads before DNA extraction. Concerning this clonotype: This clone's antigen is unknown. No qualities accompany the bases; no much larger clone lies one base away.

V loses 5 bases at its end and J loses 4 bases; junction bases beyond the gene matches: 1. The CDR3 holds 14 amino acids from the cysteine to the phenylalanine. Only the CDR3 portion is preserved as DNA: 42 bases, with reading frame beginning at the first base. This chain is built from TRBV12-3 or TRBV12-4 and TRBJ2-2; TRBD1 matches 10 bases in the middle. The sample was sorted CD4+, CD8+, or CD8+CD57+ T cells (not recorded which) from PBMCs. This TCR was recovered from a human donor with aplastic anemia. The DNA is TGTGCCAGCAGTGGACAGGGGGGCACCGGGGAGCTGTTTTTT. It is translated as CASSGQGGTGELFF.